The rows below give T cell receptor beta chains drawn from one sample of a study of blood T cell repertoires in COVID-19. The data were produced by immunoSEQ multiplex PCR, yet TCRdb's version contains in-frame clones alone and is incomplete. In the table there are approximately 60,000 clones, 70% to 85% of which are singletons. Sequenced material: peripheral blood. These receptors all stem from a man in his sixties with acute or convalescent COVID-19. CDR3s leave out the opening cysteine and the closing phenylalanine or tryptophan. Each record gives: V gene, J gene, CDR3 protein.

V: TRBV11-2; J: TRBJ1-3; CDR3: ASSFRGDNTIY
V: TRBV19; J: TRBJ2-1; CDR3: ASSILAASYNEQF
V: TRBV2; J: TRBJ2-2; CDR3: ATNRPSGGKWGSTGELF
V: TRBV5-1; J: TRBJ1-2; CDR3: ASSSSGTGAGYT
V: TRBV5-1; J: TRBJ2-5; CDR3: ASSLNPAGGETQY
V: TRBV2; J: TRBJ2-5; CDR3: ASNSIRGETQY
V: TRBV28; J: TRBJ2-2; CDR3: ASSSGGGGKEELF
V: TRBV5-6; J: TRBJ2-5; CDR3: ASSRDRGRQETQY
V: TRBV5-6; J: TRBJ1-5; CDR3: ASSSTGQRRDQPQH
V: TRBV30; J: TRBJ2-1; CDR3: AWSQSGLGDEQF
V: TRBV6-6; J: TRBJ1-5; CDR3: ASAALTGGQPQH
V: TRBV13; J: TRBJ2-7; CDR3: ASSLGASVADYEQY
V: TRBV11-2; J: TRBJ1-2; CDR3: ASGVKGGHGYT
V: TRBV19; J: TRBJ2-1; CDR3: ASRRLAGGPYNEQF
V: TRBV4-2; J: TRBJ2-7; CDR3: ASSQATGGTYEQY
V: TRBV7-2; J: TRBJ1-2; CDR3: ASSLDRRGYGYT
V: TRBV30; J: TRBJ2-5; CDR3: AWSRTSQETQY
V: TRBV10-3; J: TRBJ2-3; CDR3: AISEDRGRTDTQY
V: TRBV14; J: TRBJ1-2; CDR3: ASSQVGGFYGYT
V: TRBV7-9; J: TRBJ1-6; CDR3: ASSYSGVNSPLH
V: TRBV6-5; J: TRBJ2-2; CDR3: ASSNPLLGTGELF
V: TRBV7-8; J: TRBJ2-3; CDR3: ASSLVGRTGSFTDTQY
V: TRBV29-1; J: TRBJ1-1; CDR3: SVDELIRGTNTEAF
V: TRBV25-1; J: TRBJ1-2; CDR3: ASSPRGELDGYT
V: TRBV11-3; J: TRBJ2-4; CDR3: ASSLGGGAKNIQY
V: TRBV30; J: TRBJ2-3; CDR3: AWSGYGSSTDTQY
V: TRBV7-2; J: TRBJ2-3; CDR3: ASSTRGLADTDTQY
V: TRBV13; J: TRBJ2-7; CDR3: ASSLGAGDEQY
V: TRBV6-4; J: TRBJ2-3; CDR3: ASSPDRTDTQY
V: TRBV27; J: TRBJ2-2; CDR3: ASSLSISGTIGELF
V: TRBV9; J: TRBJ1-4; CDR3: ASSVEGGGVGGKLF
V: TRBV14; J: TRBJ2-5; CDR3: ASSQDKETQY
V: TRBV6-5; J: TRBJ1-1; CDR3: ASSSTRNTEAF
V: TRBV7-2; J: TRBJ2-5; CDR3: ASSNGLLIRETQY
V: TRBV9; J: TRBJ2-1; CDR3: ASSEEASYNEQF
V: TRBV9; J: TRBJ2-6; CDR3: ASSVETGSGANVLT
V: TRBV28; J: TRBJ2-2; CDR3: ASSVAGWSTGELF
V: TRBV7-9; J: TRBJ2-5; CDR3: ASSLGTGMGETQY
V: TRBV30; J: TRBJ2-7; CDR3: AWSGPLSGYSYEQY
V: TRBV5-4; J: TRBJ2-1; CDR3: ASSLAQRAGNEQF
V: TRBV6-5; J: TRBJ2-5; CDR3: ASSSPSGRGETQY
V: TRBV7-2; J: TRBJ2-7; CDR3: ASSLVASGAYEQY
V: TRBV7-2; J: TRBJ2-1; CDR3: ASSPDKGVQNEQF
V: TRBV5-1; J: TRBJ2-3; CDR3: ASSLETGTDTQY
V: TRBV4-2; J: TRBJ1-1; CDR3: ASSQDDSQNTEAF
V: TRBV28; J: TRBJ1-5; CDR3: ASSLSRGHNQPQH
V: TRBV19; J: TRBJ2-6; CDR3: ASTRGGRAAGANVLT
V: TRBV7-9; J: TRBJ1-2; CDR3: ASSLIETAHYGYT
V: TRBV28; J: TRBJ1-1; CDR3: ASSSSGIIEAF
V: TRBV4-1; J: TRBJ2-5; CDR3: ASSQDQGRGETQY
V: TRBV7-3; J: TRBJ1-6; CDR3: ASSSPRRDTHNSPLH
V: TRBV24-1; J: TRBJ1-3; CDR3: ATSDRTGAGNTIY
V: TRBV2; J: TRBJ2-7; CDR3: ASRTGFDYEQY
V: TRBV2; J: TRBJ2-7; CDR3: ASSRQGTAYEQY
V: TRBV30; J: TRBJ1-2; CDR3: AWSKPRTGDRGYT